This TCR beta chain is drawn from a study of T cell responses to AZD1222 COVID-19 vaccine. Sequencing used immunoSEQ multiplex PCR; TCRdb keeps in-frame clones, though not all of them. The sample yields more than 100,000 clones, around 93% seen once. General study findings and limits: Variant regions that are unmutated are reportedly the target of nearly half of spike-specific TCRs. Baseline seropositivity characterized only 5 or 6 AZD1222 recipients. The study found Spike-specific TCR breadth and depth rose after two AZD1222 doses.

Pooled in the analysis were second doses at about 4 or about 12 weeks. Concerning this clone itself: Its target is not known.

Sample: peripheral blood, taken 28 days after the second AZD1222 dose. This clonotype originated in an adult who received the AZD1222 COVID-19 vaccine.

The CDR3 coding sequence is TGTGCCAGCTCACCGGCGTCCGGGGAGCTGTTTTTT. Its protein is CASSPASGELFF. The chain links TRBV18 to TRBJ2-2; D unclear. Germline V CDR1 and CDR2: KGHSH, LQKENI. CDR3 length equals 12 residues. Trimming took 3 bases from V and 6 from J, leaving 5 bases between them.